The 27 T cell receptor beta chains below all came from one sample that was sequenced in a study of T cells in Graves' hyperthyroidism and ophthalmopathy. RNA transcripts yielded amplified TCR beta CDR3 regions. When the TCR CDR3 underwent first-round RT-PCR, the HTBI primer set was used. TCRdb analysed the multiplex PCR reads with MiXCR anew, one entry per CDR3 protein. The sample includes 360,000 or so distinct CDR3 sequences, roughly 15% of them seen just once. Sequences were obtained from blood. Every receptor here comes from a woman aged 55-69 years with Graves' ophthalmopathy.

This clonotype was seen more than once but under ten times. This chain uses TRBV6-1 with TRBJ2-3; 13 bases fit TRBD2. Per germline, CDR1 MNHNS and CDR2 SASEGT. V trimming: 2 bases; J trimming: 2 bases; junction bases outside the gene matches: 13. The CDR3 spans 20 residues. This CDR3 reads CASSEPLGLAGYDTTDTQYF. The CDR3 DNA reads as TGTGCCAGCAGTGAACCCCTGGGACTAGCGGGGTACGACACCACAGATACGCAGTATTTT.

This clonotype was counted many times. The rearrangement joins TRBV25-1 to TRBJ2-7; TRBD1 might be the D (6 bases). This CDR3 has 15 amino acids. The V gene's germline CDR1 is MGHDK and CDR2 SYGVNS. V was cut by 4 bases and J by 7 bases, with 20 bases left in between. This chain's CDR3 is CASSAQTGAAREQYF. The CDR3 DNA sequence: TGTGCCAGCAGTGCCCAGACAGGTGCCGCGCGAGAGCAGTACTTC.

This clonotype was seen repeatedly, ten times or more. The chain uses TRBV29-1 and TRBJ2-1; TRBD2 matches at 9 bases. The germline CDR1 and CDR2 sequences are SQVTM and ANQGSEA. The CDR3 length is 16 residues. V trimming: 6 bases; J trimming: 7 bases; junction bases outside the gene matches: 16. Here the CDR3 DNA reads TGCAGCGTGGGGGGGGGGCGACTAGCGGCCTGGAATGAGCAGTTCTTC. Protein: CSVGGGRLAAWNEQFF.

This clonotype showed up many times. The chain combines TRBV6-5 with TRBJ2-7; D is undetermined. The CDR3 has 15 amino acids. Trimming pared 0 bases from V and 0 bases from J, leaving 9 bases between. Germline CDR1 and CDR2: MNHEY and SVGAGI. The CDR3 bases are TGTGCCAGCAGTTACTCGCGTGGTAGCTCCTACGAGCAGTACTTC. It specifies CASSYSRGSSYEQYF.

This sequence joins TRBV20-1 and TRBJ1-1; tentative D call: TRBD1 (5 bases). Germline CDR1 is DFQATT and CDR2 is SNEGSKA (reference sequence). The CDR3 covers 13 residues. Deletions cut 8 bases from V and 0 bases from J, with 13 bases between. CDR3 DNA sequence: TGCAGTCCCCGTCGGGACGTGAACACTGAAGCTTTCTTT. This sequence encodes CSPRRDVNTEAFF.

This clonotype occurred a few times. The J gene is TRBJ2-2, the V gene TRBV12-3 or TRBV12-4, with a possible D match to TRBD2 (5 bases). The CDR3 is 14 residues long. V shed 10 bases and J shed 6 bases, with 18 bases lying between them. In DNA, the CDR3 is TGTGCCACAGCCCCTGCTAGCTTGGCCGGGGAGCTGTTTTTT. This translates into CATAPASLAGELFF.

This clonotype was counted at least ten times. V gene TRBV6-1 combines with J gene TRBJ2-5; 9 bases are a match to TRBD1. The junction had 8 bases not matched to a gene; V was cut back by 4 bases and J by 5 bases. Germline loops: CDR1 MNHNS, CDR2 SASEGT. The CDR3 spans 15 residues. DNA of the CDR3: TGTGCCAGCAGTGTCCACAGGGGGCGCGGGGAGACCCAGTACTTC. It specifies CASSVHRGRGETQYF.

This clonotype has ten or more counts. The chain carries TRBV3-1 and TRBJ2-1, with D hard to call. This CDR3 comprises 15 residues. CDR1 is LGHDT and CDR2 is YNNKEL in the germline V gene (reference sequence). V was trimmed by 4 bases and J by 8 bases, leaving 18 bases between them. The CDR3 sequence: CASSPLETSGDEQFF. The CDR3 bases are TGTGCCAGCAGCCCCCTGGAGACGTCAGGCGATGAGCAGTTCTTC.

This clonotype has at least ten counts. V is TRBV5-1 and J is TRBJ2-7; D tentatively fits TRBD1 or TRBD2 (5 bases each). Germline CDR1 reads SGHRS; CDR2 reads YFSETQ. The V and J ends lost 0 bases and 1 base respectively, with 17 bases between them. The CDR3 is made up of 17 amino acids. The CDR3 DNA reads TGCGCCAGCAGCTTGGACCCCTCCCCTGGGGGTTCCTACGAGCAGTACTTC. Protein: CASSLDPSPGGSYEQYF.

This clonotype was detected ten times or more. This sequence joins TRBV7-3 and TRBJ2-2, with 7 nucleotides matching TRBD1. Unmatched junction bases numbered 11, after V lost 5 bases and J lost 5 bases. There are 16 residues in the CDR3. Germline CDR1 reads SGHTA; CDR2 reads FQGTGA. The CDR3 reads CASSMDRSRGTGELFF. In nucleotides, the CDR3 is TGTGCCAGCAGCATGGACAGGTCCCGGGGTACCGGGGAGCTGTTTTTT.

The chain couples TRBV20-1 to TRBJ2-3; 8 positions match TRBD2. This CDR3 region has 11 residues. J was trimmed by 10 bases and V by 3 bases; bases with no gene match: 3. CDR1 is DFQATT, CDR2 SNEGSKA, per germline (reference sequence). CDR3 nucleotide sequence: TGCAGTGCTAGCCCGGGGGGGGCGCAGTATTTT. Translating gives CSASPGGAQYF.

This clonotype showed up many times. The chain joins TRBV27 to TRBJ2-4; D perhaps matches TRBD2 (5 bases). Trimming stripped 7 bases from V and 1 base from J, with 17 bases between. Germline CDR1 reads MNHEY; CDR2 reads SMNVEV (reference sequence). The CDR3 covers 16 residues. CDR3 nucleotide sequence: TGTGCCAGCACTCGACCCGCCCGCGGGGCCAAAAACATTCAGTACTTC. It yields the protein CASTRPARGAKNIQYF.

At least ten counts were recorded for this clonotype. The V gene is TRBV7-8, the J gene TRBJ2-1; D uncertain. CDR1 is SGHVS, CDR2 FQNEAQ, per germline. The CDR3 spans 13 residues. V gave up 0 bases and J gave up 10 bases, with 10 bases separating them. CDR3 sequence (DNA): TGTGCCAGCAGCTTAGCGCCAATTTGGGAGCAGTTCTTC. It is translated as CASSLAPIWEQFF.

This chain links TRBV12-5 with TRBJ1-3; perhaps TRBD1 as D (5 bases). Trimming took 0 bases from V and 4 from J, leaving 13 bases between them. Germline CDR1 is LGHNT and CDR2 is FRNRAP. The CDR3 is 16 residues long. The CDR3 nucleotides read TGTGCTAGTGGTTTGGTGCCCGGGGGATCAGGAAACACCATATATTTT. Translated, it gives CASGLVPGGSGNTIYF.

On this clonotype itself: It may be a read error: a sequence one base away is much more abundant. The V and J genes are TRBV4-2 and TRBJ2-2, with 7 positions matching TRBD1. Germline assignment: CDR1 LGHNA and CDR2 YNFKEQ. This CDR3 is 14 amino acids long. The CDR3 loop is CASSQGQGHGVLFF. The DNA for the CDR3 is TGTGCCAGCAGCCAAGGACAGGGCCACGGGGTGCTGTTTTTT.

This sequence joins TRBV28 and TRBJ1-2, with no clear D. CDR3 length: 12 amino acids. V shed 11 bases and J shed 2 bases, with 12 bases lying between them. The germline gives CDR1 MDHEN, CDR2 SYDVKM. The CDR3 is CALTQVNYGYTF. Here the CDR3 DNA reads TGTGCCCTCACCCAAGTAAACTATGGCTACACCTTC.

The chain is built from TRBV11-2 and TRBJ1-3; no reliable D call. Between the trimmed V and J ends, which lost 1 base and 8 bases, there was a span of 15 bases. The CDR3 runs to 15 residues. Germline V gene sequence: CDR1 SGHAT, CDR2 FQNNGV. The CDR3 here is CASSLVGQKGYTIYF. CDR3 in DNA: TGTGCCAGCAGCTTAGTAGGGCAAAAAGGCTACACCATATATTTT.

This clonotype was observed many times. The chain is built from TRBV7-2 and TRBJ2-7, with D possibly called TRBD1 or TRBD2 (5 bases each). With 5 bases removed from V and 4 bases from J, the gap between germline ends came to 15 bases. Germline values: CDR1 SGHTA, CDR2 FQGNSA. This CDR3 contains 14 residues. This CDR3 reads CASSKTGTEYEQYF. The CDR3 DNA follows: TGTGCCAGCAGCAAGACCGGGACGGAATACGAGCAGTACTTC.

This clonotype showed up many times. The chain recombines TRBV5-1 with TRBJ2-3, with 10 positions matching TRBD2. V dropped 3 bases and J dropped 2; count of bases not matched to a gene: 6. The CDR3 is made up of 16 amino acids. Germline V gene lookup returns CDR1 SGHRS and CDR2 YFSETQ. The CDR3 region has the DNA TGCGCCAGCAGCTCCGGGACTAGCGTCAACACAGATACGCAGTATTTT. Translated: CASSSGTSVNTDTQYF.

This clonotype was seen repeatedly, ten times or more. This chain uses TRBV7-9 with TRBJ2-7; 8 bases line up with TRBD2. CDR3 size: 15 residues. Per the germline V gene, CDR1 is SEHNR and CDR2 is FQNEAQ (reference sequence). The junction had 8 bases not matched to a gene; V was cut back by 4 bases and J by 3 bases. The CDR3, as DNA: TGTGCCAGCAGCTCGACCGGGACTAGACACTACGAGCAGTACTTC. It codes for CASSSTGTRHYEQYF.

The chain links TRBV18 to TRBJ1-1; 8 positions match TRBD1. This CDR3 comprises 16 residues. Germline CDR1 reads KGHSH; CDR2 reads LQKENI. V shed 4 bases, J shed 4 bases, and the junction held 11 bases outside the gene matches. CDR3 DNA sequence: TGTGCCAGCTCACTCCAGGGGGCGCGATCGGGCACTGAAGCTTTCTTT. Translated, it gives CASSLQGARSGTEAFF.

This clonotype was seen at least ten times. The genes are TRBV18 and TRBJ1-2; possibly TRBD1 for D (5 bases). Trimming pared 1 base from V and 1 base from J, leaving 10 bases between. CDR1 KGHSH and CDR2 LQKENI come from the germline V gene. This CDR3 is built from 15 residues. The CDR3 sequence: CASSPRTRDNYGYTF. DNA for the CDR3: TGTGCCAGCTCACCACGGACCAGGGATAACTATGGCTACACCTTC.

This clonotype was seen a handful of times. The CDR3 loop reads CASSVVPEYNEQFF. CDR3 sequence (DNA): TGCGCCAGCAGCGTCGTCCCGGAGTACAATGAGCAGTTCTTC. The J gene is TRBJ2-1, the V gene TRBV5-1; the D is unclear. Trimming took 4 bases from V and 4 from J, leaving 12 bases between them. CDR1 and CDR2 (germline): SGHRS, YFSETQ. The CDR3 has 14 residues.

About this clonotype itself: A much larger clone differs by one base, so this may be a read error. The rearrangement links TRBV6-5 to TRBJ2-7; TRBD2 aligns across 8 bases. This CDR3 contains 16 residues. Trimming at V came to 5 bases and at J to 6 bases, leaving 15 bases not matched to a gene. Germline CDR1 is MNHEY and CDR2 is SVGAGI. CDR3 coding DNA: TGTGCCAGCAGTCCGGGACTAGTTGATGGAAGTAGCGAGCAGTACTTC. This sequence encodes CASSPGLVDGSSEQYF.

DNA for the CDR3: TGCGCCAGCAGCCTAGCCCTCAGGGATGGGGAGCTGTTTTTT. Translated: CASSLALRDGELFF. J is TRBJ2-2 and V is TRBV5-1, with D possibly called TRBD1 or TRBD2 (5 bases each). V lost 4 bases and J 8 bases, leaving 15 bases between the germline ends. Germline V CDR1 and CDR2: SGHRS, YFSETQ. The CDR3 consists of 14 residues.

This clonotype was counted ten times or more. The chain employs TRBV28 and TRBJ2-3; no firm D call. The CDR3 consists of 14 residues. Per the germline V gene, CDR1 is MDHEN and CDR2 is SYDVKM. The germline V and J ends were trimmed by 2 bases and 3 bases, with 9 bases remaining between them. CDR3 bases: TGTGCCAGCAGTTTAGTGGACCGAACAGATACGCAGTATTTT. Translation: CASSLVDRTDTQYF.

This clonotype showed up many times. Here the CDR3 reads CASSFLSGNYEQYF. CDR3 DNA sequence: TGTGCCAGCAGCTTTCTAAGCGGTAACTACGAGCAGTACTTC. This chain uses TRBV5-5 with TRBJ2-7; TRBD2 is a possible D gene (5 bases). The CDR3 is made up of 14 amino acids. Trimming cost V 2 bases and J 3 bases, with 12 bases left between them. Per the germline V gene, CDR1 is SGHKS and CDR2 is YYEKEE (reference sequence).